The 5 T cell receptor beta chains reported below all come from one sample, sequenced in a study of blood T cell repertoires in COVID-19. TCRdb keeps only in-frame clones here, not all; method: immunoSEQ multiplex PCR. Among approximately 390,000 clones listed, almost 90% were seen once. The sequenced sample was peripheral blood. Receptors were obtained from a young man with active or convalescent COVID-19.

This chain joins TRBV6-6 and TRBJ1-2, with D hard to call. The CDR3 has 13 amino acids. Trimming shortened V by 7 bases and J by 4 bases, and 13 bases separated the two germline ends. Germline V gives CDR1 MNHNY, CDR2 SVGAGI (reference sequence). CDR3 nucleotide sequence: TGTGCCAGCACTACCGGAGGATCCTATGGCTACACCTTC. Its protein is CASTTGGSYGYTF.

Only a few counts were recorded for this clone. The chain uses TRBV4-1 and TRBJ2-2; tentative D call: TRBD1 (6 bases). The CDR3 totals 15 residues. Germline V lookup: CDR1 MGHRA, CDR2 YSYEKL. Trimming stripped 4 bases from V and 1 base from J, with 10 bases between. CDR3 amino acids: CASSLSGQNTGELFF. The CDR3 DNA is TGCGCCAGCAGCCTCTCGGGACAGAACACCGGGGAGCTGTTTTTT.

Of note for this clone: Different DNA sequences within this sample yield the same CDR3. This chain links TRBV12-3 or TRBV12-4 with TRBJ2-2; 8 bases are a match to TRBD1. There are 13 residues in the CDR3. V lost 6 bases to trimming and J lost 3 bases; unmatched junction nucleotides: 0. The CDR3 region is CASRTGDTGELFF. CDR3 bases: TGTGCCAGCAGGACAGGGGACACCGGGGAGCTGTTTTTT.

The chain carries TRBV18 and TRBJ2-3, with TRBD1 matching 8 bases. Germline V CDR1 and CDR2: KGHSH, LQKENI. The CDR3 covers 17 residues. Losses at the gene ends were 2 bases for V and 1 base for J; bases not matched to a gene: 8. The CDR3 loop reads CASSPITTGGGTDTQYF. The CDR3 DNA reads as TGTGCCAGCTCACCAATCACCACAGGGGGAGGCACAGATACGCAGTATTTT. Looking up the rest from reference TRBV18 and TRBJ2-3 gives the full variable domain: NAGVMQNPRHLVRRRGQEARLRCSPMKGHSHVYWYRQLPEEGLKFMVYLQKENIIDESGMPKERFSAEFPKEGPSILRIQQVVRGDSAAYFCASSPITTGGGTDTQYFGPGTRLTVL.

V usage is TRBV3-1 (or the pseudogene TRBV3-2) and J usage is TRBJ1-6, with TRBD1 identical over 10 bases. Germline V gene data show CDR1 as LGHDT and CDR2 as YNNKEL (reference sequence). V dropped 4 bases and J dropped 9; count of bases not matched to a gene: 6. The CDR3 consists of 15 residues. This CDR3 is CASSRRGQGSSPLHF. In DNA form, the CDR3 reads TGTGCCAGCAGCCGTAGGGGACAGGGGAGTTCACCCCTCCACTTT.